These T cell receptor beta chains were read from a single sample in a study of T cells in Graves' hyperthyroidism and ophthalmopathy. One entry per CDR3 protein results from TCRdb running MiXCR on the multiplex PCR reads. The table has fewer than 750,000 distinct CDR3 sequences, about 15% seen once. Sequenced input: blood. These receptors all stem from a woman aged 45-60 years with Graves' ophthalmopathy. The CDR3 runs from the conserved cysteine through the conserved F or W. A D gene is named only where the DNA matches it firmly. Clone size, where shown, is once, few, many, or a class for clones that have expanded.

abundance,d_gene,v_gene,j_gene,CDR3aa,CDR3nt
many,TRBD1,TRBV6-1,TRBJ1-2,CASSEAFPSGTGFSSYGYTF,TGTGCCAGCAGTGAAGCCTTTCCGTCCGGGACAGGGTTTTCGTCCTATGGCTACACCTTC
many,TRBD1,TRBV20-1,TRBJ1-1,CSATDRANTEAFF,TGCAGTGCTACCGACAGGGCGAACACTGAAGCTTTCTTT
few,NA,TRBV29-1,TRBJ2-3,CSVGGGDVDTDTQYF,TGCAGCGTTGGAGGGGGGGATGTAGACACAGATACGCAGTATTTT
many,TRBD1,TRBV7-2,TRBJ2-7,CASSPRTGTPYEQYF,TGTGCCAGCAGCCCGAGGACAGGCACCCCCTACGAGCAGTACTTC
few,TRBD2,TRBV6-1,TRBJ2-6,CASSFLAGVSGANVLTF,TGTGCCAGCAGCTTCCTAGCGGGGGTCTCTGGGGCCAACGTCCTGACTTTC
few,NA,TRBV6-1,TRBJ1-4,CASRPTGNWDEKLFF,TGTGCCAGCAGGCCAACAGGGAATTGGGATGAAAAACTGTTTTTT
many,NA,TRBV29-1,TRBJ1-1,CSIPTDLNTEAFF,TGCAGCATACCGACAGACTTGAACACTGAAGCTTTCTTT
many,NA,TRBV7-3,TRBJ2-1,CASSSDGWPGNEQFF,TGTGCCAGCAGCTCGGACGGCTGGCCGGGCAATGAGCAGTTCTTC
many,NA,TRBV18,TRBJ2-1,CASSPGNSNEQFF,TGTGCCAGCTCACCAGGAAACTCCAATGAGCAGTTCTTC
many,TRBD2,TRBV7-3,TRBJ2-2,CASSRLAGGWTGELFF,TGTGCCAGCAGCCGACTAGCGGGAGGCTGGACCGGGGAGCTGTTTTTT
NA,NA,TRBV20-1,TRBJ2-7,CSARDPQASSYEQYF,TGCAGTGCTAGAGATCCCCAAGCGAGCTCCTACGAGCAGTACTTC
few,NA,TRBV6-2/TRBV6-3,TRBJ1-5,CASSYSGGSNQPQHF,TGTGCCAGCAGTTACTCAGGAGGGAGCAATCAGCCCCAGCATTTT
few,TRBD1,TRBV7-9,TRBJ2-1,CASIPGQGAWNEQFF,TGTGCCAGCATCCCCGGACAGGGGGCATGGAATGAGCAGTTCTTC
many,NA,TRBV18,TRBJ2-5,CASSPRSALETQYF,TGTGCCAGCTCACCACGGTCAGCCCTAGAGACCCAGTACTTC
NA,TRBD1,TRBV20-1,TRBJ1-2,CSARDPGTGGESYGYTF,TGCAGTGCTAGAGACCCCGGGACAGGGGGTGAATCCTATGGCTACACCTTC
many,NA,TRBV2,TRBJ1-5,CASSDLTPEQPQHF,TGTGCCAGCAGTGATCTTACACCTGAGCAGCCCCAGCATTTT
many,NA,TRBV6-2/TRBV6-3,TRBJ2-1,CASSQPKDSNEQFF,TGTGCCAGCAGCCAGCCCAAAGACAGCAATGAGCAGTTCTTC
many,TRBD1,TRBV28,TRBJ2-1,CASRGQATYNEQFF,TGTGCCAGCAGGGGACAGGCCACCTACAATGAGCAGTTCTTC
NA,TRBD1,TRBV4-1,TRBJ2-7,CASSQRTGSAYEQYF,TGCGCCAGCAGCCAGCGGACAGGGAGTGCCTACGAGCAGTACTTC
NA,NA,TRBV7-9,TRBJ1-4,CASSPVALEKLFF,TGTGCCAGCAGCCCGGTGGCACTAGAAAAACTGTTTTTT
many,NA,TRBV20-1,TRBJ2-1,CSARDRVRAHNEQFF,TGCAGTGCTAGAGATCGGGTCAGGGCGCACAATGAGCAGTTCTTC
NA,NA,TRBV28,TRBJ2-3,CASSETAVARTQYF,TGTGCCAGCAGCGAGACAGCAGTCGCGCGTACGCAGTATTTT
NA,NA,TRBV30,TRBJ1-6,CAWSNNSPLHF,TGTGCCTGGAGTAATAATTCACCCCTCCACTTT
NA,TRBD1,TRBV14,TRBJ2-7,CASSLRTGLSGRDEQYF,TGTGCCAGCAGCCTCCGGACAGGGCTTTCGGGACGTGATGAGCAGTACTTC
NA,NA,TRBV29-1,TRBJ1-1,CSVSGGGNTEAFF,TGCAGCGTTTCGGGGGGGGGGAACACTGAAGCTTTCTTT
NA,NA,TRBV28,TRBJ2-7,CASSSAGTSPSYEQYF,TGTGCCAGCAGTTCCGCAGGGACCTCCCCCTCCTACGAGCAGTACTTC
few,TRBD2,TRBV5-1,TRBJ2-7,CASSFTGTSDYEQYF,TGCGCCAGCAGCTTTACCGGGACTAGCGACTACGAGCAGTACTTC
NA,TRBD1,TRBV29-1,TRBJ2-7,CSVEGETGIYEQYF,TGCAGCGTTGAAGGGGAGACAGGGATCTACGAGCAGTACTTC
many,TRBD2,TRBV29-1,TRBJ2-3,CSVGFGTSASTDTQYF,TGCAGCGTTGGTTTCGGGACTAGCGCCAGCACAGATACGCAGTATTTT
NA,NA,TRBV25-1,TRBJ1-1,CASSEHRVLAEAFF,TGTGCCAGCAGTGAACACAGGGTTTTAGCTGAAGCTTTCTTT
many,NA,TRBV6-2/TRBV6-3,TRBJ2-1,CASSYSLSGRSYNEQFF,TGTGCCAGCAGTTACTCTCTTTCCGGGAGAAGCTACAATGAGCAGTTCTTC
NA,NA,TRBV29-1,TRBJ2-5,CSVYDTARRETQYF,TGCAGCGTCTATGACACGGCCAGGCGGGAGACCCAGTACTTC
NA,NA,TRBV2,TRBJ2-7,CASVRPNSYEQYF,TGTGCCAGCGTTAGACCTAACTCCTACGAGCAGTACTTC
NA,TRBD2,TRBV29-1,TRBJ2-1,CSVEAREGRNEQFF,TGCAGCGTTGAAGCACGGGAGGGCCGCAATGAGCAGTTCTTC
NA,TRBD1,TRBV7-2,TRBJ2-6,CASRPPGQGPSGANVLTF,TGTGCCAGCAGACCGCCGGGACAGGGCCCATCTGGGGCCAACGTCCTGACTTTC
many,NA,TRBV7-2,TRBJ2-3,CASSLEGLGAGYDTQYF,TGTGCCAGCAGCTTAGAAGGTTTGGGTGCGGGATACGATACGCAGTATTTT